Listed below are T cell receptor beta chains from one sample, sequenced in a study of T cell repertoires in cytomegalovirus infection. TCRdb re-called the reads with MiXCR, one entry per CDR3 protein. The sample yields hundreds of thousands of distinct CDR3 sequences, approximately 40% seen once. Antigens of these TCRs are unknown. Sequencing used cultured PBMCs, obtained from culture after CMV antigen stimulation. These receptors all stem from a human donor in good health (CMV status not recorded). Some clones in this sample may be carry-over from other donors' samples. Each CDR3 is given with its conserved first and last residue. The D gene is left open where the match is weak. Size tells how often a clone was seen (once, few, many) or the class of an expanded clone, and some rows leave it out.

many TRBD1 TRBJ2-7 16 TRBV7-2 TGTGCCAGCAGCAAAGACGACAGGGGTGGTATCTACGAGCAGTACTTC CASSKDDRGGIYEQYF
. TRBD1 TRBJ2-7 16 TRBV7-9 TGTGCCAGCAGCTTACGGGGGACAGGGTGGGTCTACGAGCAGTACTTC CASSLRGTGWVYEQYF
many . TRBJ2-2 16 TRBV7-2 TGTGCCAGCAGCTTATTAGGGATCGCGAACACCGGGGAGCTGTTTTTT CASSLLGIANTGELFF
many TRBD2 TRBJ2-1 14 TRBV7-2 TGTGCCAGCACTCATTCCGGGGGGTACAATGAGCAGTTCTTC CASTHSGGYNEQFF
few . TRBJ1-2 13 TRBV7-8 TGTGCCAGCCTTCCGGCAGACTCCTATGGCTACACCTTC CASLPADSYGYTF
. TRBD1 TRBJ1-2 14 TRBV19 TGTGCCAGTAGTCGGGACAGGGTGACGTATGGCTACACCTTC CASSRDRVTYGYTF
. TRBD2 TRBJ2-3 15 TRBV6-1 TGTGCCAGCAGTGTCCTAGCGGGGACCACAGATACGCAGTATTTT CASSVLAGTTDTQYF
. TRBD2 TRBJ2-5 15 TRBV7-6 TGTGCCAGCAGCCCGAATAGCGGGGCCCAAGAGACCCAGTACTTC CASSPNSGAQETQYF
. TRBD2 TRBJ2-3 13 TRBV2 TGTGCCAGCATAAGGCGGGAGGAGGATACGCAGTATTTT CASIRREEDTQYF
. TRBD1 TRBJ1-3 16 TRBV25-1 TGTGCCAGCAGTAGAAGTAGGGGGCCCTCTGGAAACACCATATATTTT CASSRSRGPSGNTIYF
few . TRBJ1-2 16 TRBV7-9 TGTGCCAGCAGTCGATCCCAGGGGACTCCCGGCTATGGCTACACCTTC CASSRSQGTPGYGYTF
. . TRBJ1-6 16 TRBV5-6 TGTGCCAGCAGCTTGGGTATCGCAGACTATAATTCACCCCTCCACTTT CASSLGIADYNSPLHF
. TRBD1 TRBJ1-2 14 TRBV6-6 TGTGCCAGCAGCCGGGACAGGGTGAACTATGGCTACACCTTC CASSRDRVNYGYTF
. TRBD1 TRBJ2-7 17 TRBV7-4 TGTGCCAGCAGCTGGGGGACATCTCAGGGGGCCCACTACGAGCAGTACTTC CASSWGTSQGAHYEQYF
. TRBD1 TRBJ2-7 14 TRBV12-3/TRBV12-4 TGTGCCAGCAGAGACGAGACAGGGGTAAAGGAGCAGTACTTC CASRDETGVKEQYF
. TRBD2 TRBJ2-1 14 TRBV12-3/TRBV12-4 TGTGCCAGCAGACCTAGCGGGAGGGGGAATGAGCAGTTCTTC CASRPSGRGNEQFF
. TRBD2 TRBJ2-2 16 TRBV6-6 TGTGCCGCCAGGGTTCGCGGGGGGCAGAACACCGGGGAGCTGTTTTTT CAARVRGGQNTGELFF
. . TRBJ1-6 17 TRBV4-2 TGTGCCAGCAGCCAACCCCCGGCCAGGGGTATCAATTCACCCCTCCACTTT CASSQPPARGINSPLHF
. TRBD1 TRBJ1-5 17 TRBV6-1 TGTGCCAGCAGTAAACCCACCGGGACAGGGTACAGAGAGCCCCAGCATTTT CASSKPTGTGYREPQHF
. . TRBJ1-5 15 TRBV20-1 TGCAGTGGCAGTCGTGGAATCTGGGGCAATCAGCCCCAGCATTTT CSGSRGIWGNQPQHF
. TRBD1 TRBJ1-1 15 TRBV7-6 TGTGCCAGCAGCCAAGGGGGACAGGTGATTACTGAAGCTTTCTTT CASSQGGQVITEAFF
. . TRBJ2-1 16 TRBV9 TGTGCCAGCAGCGTATTTTCCACGGTACAATCCAATGAGCAGTTCTTC CASSVFSTVQSNEQFF